One sample yielded the 19 T cell receptor beta chains listed below, sequenced in a study of brain metastases from non-small cell lung cancer. Sequencing used immunoSEQ multiplex PCR; TCRdb keeps in-frame clones, though not all of them. The repertoire has about 700 clones, about 85% of them found once; the top ten carry about 9%. Sequenced sample: tumor-adjacent normal tissue. The receptors originated from a donor aged 40 or over with non-small cell lung cancer.

The chain uses TRBV6-5 and TRBJ2-1; 10 bases align to TRBD1. Trimming took 6 bases from V and 3 from J; bases not matched to a gene: 5. The germline V gene has CDR1 MNHEY and CDR2 SVGAGI. The CDR3 runs to 15 residues. CDR3: CASRSDRGLYNEQFF. The CDR3 DNA reads as TGTGCCAGCAGATCCGACAGGGGGCTCTACAATGAGCAGTTCTTC.

The sample holds one count of this clone. The chain has TRBV18 and TRBJ1-4; 7 nucleotides agree with TRBD1. J lost 1 base, V lost 3 bases, and 2 bases had no gene match. Germline V gives CDR1 KGHSH, CDR2 LQKENI. The CDR3 contains 15 residues. CDR3 nucleotide sequence: TGTGCCAGCTCACCTGGACAGGAAACTAATGAAAAACTGTTTTTT. It specifies CASSPGQETNEKLFF.

The chain recombines TRBV4-1 with TRBJ1-4, with 9 bases matching TRBD1. CDR1 is MGHRA and CDR2 is YSYEKL in the germline V gene. This CDR3 contains 14 residues. The J segment lost 8 bases and the V segment lost 1 base, leaving 2 bases of the junction unmatched. The CDR3, as DNA: TGCGCCAGCAGCCAAGGGACAGGGGAAGAAAAACTGTTTTTT. Translating it yields CASSQGTGEEKLFF.

The J gene is TRBJ2-4, the V gene TRBV29-1, with D perhaps TRBD2 (5 bases). Germline V gene sequence: CDR1 SQVTM, CDR2 ANQGSEA. V was clipped by 7 bases and J by 8 bases, with 18 bases between them. The CDR3 contains 13 residues. The CDR3 is CSAPLGEGDIQYF. CDR3 bases: TGCAGCGCACCTCTTGGTGAGGGAGACATTCAGTACTTC.

Concerning this clone itself: Other DNA sequences in this specimen translate into the identical CDR3. This chain uses TRBV6-5 with TRBJ1-4; tentatively, D is TRBD1 (5 bases). V was cut by 3 bases and J by 2 bases, with 13 bases left in between. Germline V gene lookup returns CDR1 MNHEY and CDR2 SVGAGI. This CDR3 is 16 amino acids long. CDR3 residues: CASSYSQGYTNEKLFF. The CDR3 region has the DNA TGTGCCAGCAGTTATTCCCAGGGATATACTAATGAAAAACTGTTTTTT.

The chain recombines TRBV3-1 (or the pseudogene TRBV3-2) with TRBJ2-5; D unresolved. Germline V CDR1 and CDR2: LGHDT, YNNKEL (reference sequence). Trimming cost V 5 bases and J 5 bases, with 21 bases left between them. The CDR3 covers 16 residues. CDR3 sequence: CASSRRSLSFSETQYF. DNA for the CDR3: TGTGCCAGCAGCAGGCGAAGTCTTTCTTTCTCTGAGACCCAGTACTTC.

The genes are TRBV5-4 and TRBJ2-7, with 7 positions matching TRBD1. This CDR3 spans 15 amino acids. V gave up 0 bases and J gave up 3 bases; unmatched junction bases: 6. Germline CDR1 reads SGHNT; CDR2 reads YYREEE (reference sequence). The CDR3 DNA is TGTGCCAGCAGCTTGGGGACAGGACAGATCTACGAGCAGTACTTC. This encodes CASSLGTGQIYEQYF.

With respect to this clone: A much larger clonotype is one base distant, so this may be a read error. V usage is TRBV6-6 and J usage is TRBJ1-1, with D possibly matching TRBD1 (6 bases). Between the trimmed V and J ends, which lost 10 bases and 8 bases, there was a span of 17 bases. Looked up from germline, CDR1 is MNHNY and CDR2 is SVGAGI (reference sequence). This CDR3 has 12 amino acids. The CDR3 nucleotides are TGTGCCACTCGGGTAAGGACAGACGAAGCTTTCTTT. It is translated as CATRVRTDEAFF.

This clone was observed a few times. V gene TRBV5-4 combines with J gene TRBJ1-2; TRBD1 is a possible D gene (5 bases). The CDR3 loop spans 13 amino acids. Germline V gives CDR1 SGHNT, CDR2 YYREEE (reference sequence). The germline V and J ends were trimmed by 4 bases and 3 bases, with 10 bases remaining between them. CDR3 region: CASSPDTYYGYTF. The CDR3 DNA is TGTGCCAGCAGCCCGGACACCTACTATGGCTACACCTTC. Full variable domain (remainder filled in from reference TRBV5-4 and TRBJ1-2): ETGVTQSPTHLIKTRGQQVTLRCSSQSGHNTVSWYQQALGQGPQFIFQYYREEENGRGNFPPRFSGLQFPNYSSELNVNALELDDSALYLCASSPDTYYGYTFGSGTRLTVV.

This sequence joins TRBV2 and TRBJ2-1, with D possibly being TRBD2 (6 bases). Trimming took 2 bases from V and 0 from J, leaving 11 bases between them. CDR3 size: 16 residues. Germline V gene sequence: CDR1 SNHLY, CDR2 FYNNEI. The CDR3 sequence is CASSESEGSSYNEQFF. CDR3 coding DNA: TGTGCCAGCAGTGAATCGGAGGGGAGCTCCTACAATGAGCAGTTCTTC.

This clone was seen a single time. The CDR3 nucleotides are TGTGCCAGCAGCCTGGGACAGTTACTAGATGGCTACACCTTC. Translating gives CASSLGQLLDGYTF. J is TRBJ1-2 and V is TRBV2, with 7 bases fitting TRBD1. The CDR3 runs 14 residues. Germline V gene data show CDR1 as SNHLY and CDR2 as FYNNEI. Trimming at V came to 6 bases and at J to 6 bases, leaving 10 bases not matched to a gene.

The chain carries TRBV6-5 and TRBJ1-1; 9 nucleotides match TRBD1. V shed 11 bases and J 7 bases; nucleotides not matched to a gene: 8. The CDR3 length is 12 residues. The germline V gene encodes CDR1 MNHEY and CDR2 SVGAGI. The CDR3 DNA sequence: TGTGCCTCTTACAGGGGGCTCTTTGAAGCTTTCTTT. It is translated as CASYRGLFEAFF.

V gene TRBV5-5 combines with J gene TRBJ2-2; D gene ambiguous. The V end was cut by 0 bases, the J end by 4 bases, with 7 bases between. CDR1 and CDR2 from the germline V gene are SGHKS and YYEKEE (reference sequence). CDR3 size: 14 residues. CDR3 amino acids: CASSLAWGTGELFF. CDR3 sequence (DNA): TGTGCCAGCAGCTTGGCCTGGGGCACCGGGGAGCTGTTTTTT.

The chain links TRBV6-5 to TRBJ2-7; TRBD2 aligns across 9 bases. Germline CDR1 reads MNHEY; CDR2 reads SVGAGI. V dropped 6 bases and J dropped 2; count of bases not matched to a gene: 5. CDR3 length: 14 residues. The CDR3 region is CASRGLAPTYEQYF. The CDR3 bases are TGTGCCAGCAGGGGACTAGCTCCAACCTACGAGCAGTACTTC.

This chain links TRBV5-1 with TRBJ2-2; unclear D gene. Germline CDR1 is SGHRS and CDR2 is YFSETQ. V shed 0 bases and J shed 0 bases, with 9 bases lying between them. The CDR3 is made up of 16 amino acids. CDR3 bases: TGCGCCAGCAGCTTGGCAGGAATTGCGAACACCGGGGAGCTGTTTTTT. Its translation is CASSLAGIANTGELFF.

Points on this clone: Different DNA sequences within this sample yield the same CDR3. This chain joins TRBV12-5 and TRBJ2-1; TRBD1 is a possible D gene (5 bases). Trimming took 1 base from V and 1 from J, leaving 14 bases between them. The V gene's germline CDR1 is LGHNT and CDR2 FRNRAP. The CDR3 loop spans 17 amino acids. CDR3 sequence reads: CASGLDRITSSYNEQFF. The CDR3 DNA reads TGTGCTAGTGGTTTGGACAGGATAACGAGTTCCTACAATGAGCAGTTCTTC.

The table lists this clone with a count of one. At one end the junction does not follow the germline gene, possibly because of a read error. The chain recombines TRBV7-2 with TRBJ2-3; 12 bases line up with TRBD2. The germline CDR1 and CDR2 sequences are SGHTA and FQGNSA. This CDR3 is 17 amino acids long. CDR3 coding DNA: TGTGCCAGCAACTCTAACCCGACTAGCGGGAGCACAGATACACAGTATTTT. Translating gives CASNSNPTSGSTDTQYF.

The V gene is TRBV7-9, the J gene TRBJ1-6; the D is unclear. Germline CDR1 is SEHNR and CDR2 is FQNEAQ (reference sequence). Trimming removed 4 bases from V and 8 bases from J, with 12 bases in between. The CDR3 totals 14 residues. The CDR3 nucleotides read TGTGCCAGCAGCTCAGCCCCACTCGATTCACCCCTCCACTTT. Protein sequence: CASSSAPLDSPLHF.

CDR3 region: CASSWGQGVRELFF. The CDR3 nucleotides are TGTGCCAGCAGTTGGGGACAGGGCGTCAGAGAGCTGTTTTTT. V usage is TRBV6-5 and J usage is TRBJ2-2; TRBD1 matches 9 bases. Germline assignment: CDR1 MNHEY and CDR2 SVGAGI. CDR3 size: 14 residues. V shed 4 bases and J 11 bases; nucleotides not matched to a gene: 8.